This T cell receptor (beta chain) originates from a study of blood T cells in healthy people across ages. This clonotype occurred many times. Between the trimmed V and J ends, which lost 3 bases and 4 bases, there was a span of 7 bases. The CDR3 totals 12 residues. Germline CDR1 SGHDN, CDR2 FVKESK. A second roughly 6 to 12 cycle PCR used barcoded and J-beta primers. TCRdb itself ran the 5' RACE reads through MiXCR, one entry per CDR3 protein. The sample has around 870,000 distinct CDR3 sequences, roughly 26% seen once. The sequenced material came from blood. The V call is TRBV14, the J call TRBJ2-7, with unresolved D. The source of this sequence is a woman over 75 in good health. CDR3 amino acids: CASSQRRYEQYF. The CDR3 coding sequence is TGTGCCAGCAGCCAGAGGCGTTACGAGCAGTACTTC.